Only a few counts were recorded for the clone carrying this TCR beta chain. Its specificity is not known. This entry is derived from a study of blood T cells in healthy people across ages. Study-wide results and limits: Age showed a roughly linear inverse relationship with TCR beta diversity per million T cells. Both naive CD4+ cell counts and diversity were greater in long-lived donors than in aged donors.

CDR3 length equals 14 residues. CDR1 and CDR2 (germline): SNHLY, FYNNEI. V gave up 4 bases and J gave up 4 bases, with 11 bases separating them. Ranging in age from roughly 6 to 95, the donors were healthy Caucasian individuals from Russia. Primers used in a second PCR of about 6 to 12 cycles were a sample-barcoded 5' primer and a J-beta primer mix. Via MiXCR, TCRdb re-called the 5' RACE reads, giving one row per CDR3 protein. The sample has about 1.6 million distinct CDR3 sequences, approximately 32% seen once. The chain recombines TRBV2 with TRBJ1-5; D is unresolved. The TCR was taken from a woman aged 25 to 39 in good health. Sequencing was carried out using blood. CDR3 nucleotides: TGTGCCAGCAGTGCTCAACAGAAAAATCAGCCCCAGCATTTT. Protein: CASSAQQKNQPQHF.